This T cell receptor beta chain derives from a study of beta chain features in type 1 diabetes. The study, taken as a whole, reports: Patients showed naive, central memory and Treg TCRB repertoires that appeared more similar than those of healthy donors. Type 1 diabetes patients showed a moderate but significant shortening of TCRB CDR3s in all four CD4+ subsets.

The germline gives CDR1 SQVTM, CDR2 ANQGSEA. The CDR3 is 15 residues long. The ends lost 5 bases at V and 2 bases at J; junction bases unmatched: 5. Sequencing targeted expressed TCRB transcripts, as all isolated RNA had been reverse transcribed. The table came from immunoSEQ multiplex PCR; TCRdb's copy has only in-frame clones and leaves some out. The sample includes 230,000 or so clones, roughly 17% seen only once; the top ten take approximately 0.087%. In its sample, this clone was seen a few times. Its antigen is not identified. Every single donor gave one heparinised blood draw, and these averaged about 120 mL. Each sorted fraction was over 95% pure.

The source of this sequence is a man under 40 with type 1 diabetes. The V call is TRBV29-1, the J call TRBJ2-1, with 11 nucleotides matching TRBD2. The sequenced sample consisted of naive CD4+ T cells from blood. The CDR3 nucleotides are TGCAGCGTTCGTAGACTAGCGGGACCCTACAATGAGCAGTTCTTC. Protein product: CSVRRLAGPYNEQFF.